A single sample gave rise to the 5 T cell receptor beta chains below, sequenced in a study of T cell responses to AZD1222 COVID-19 vaccine. Produced via immunoSEQ multiplex PCR; TCRdb's table is partial and in-frame only. This sample has about 180,000 clones, with 94% found just once. This specimen consisted of peripheral blood, obtained 28 days after the second AZD1222 dose. These receptors were taken from an adult who received the AZD1222 COVID-19 vaccine.

The CDR3 sequence is CASSQDEGGGVDPLAKNIQYF. The CDR3 DNA reads TGCGCCAGCAGCCAAGATGAAGGAGGAGGTGTTGACCCCCTAGCCAAAAACATTCAGTACTTC. The rearrangement joins TRBV4-3 to TRBJ2-4, with D possibly being TRBD2 (5 bases). This CDR3 is built from 21 residues. Germline values: CDR1 LGHNA, CDR2 YSLEER. With 0 bases removed from V and 0 bases from J, the gap between germline ends came to 24 bases.

The CDR3 DNA reads TGTGCCAGCAGTTCCGGACAGGGAAGCTCCCTCCTCAAATTTGATGAAGCTTTCTTT. This gives the protein CASSSGQGSSLLKFDEAFF. The gene calls are TRBV27 and TRBJ1-1; 8 nucleotides align to TRBD1. There are 19 residues in the CDR3. The V gene's germline CDR1 is MNHEY and CDR2 SMNVEV (reference sequence). J was trimmed by 7 bases and V by 4 bases; bases with no gene match: 23.

This clone has just one count. The V and J genes are TRBV9 and TRBJ1-1; D gene ambiguous. The ends were cut back, 3 bases at V and 3 bases at J, with 15 bases in the middle. CDR1 is SGDLS and CDR2 is YYNGEE in the germline V gene. This CDR3 is 15 amino acids long. The CDR3: CASSAPGRGHTEAFF. For the CDR3, the DNA is TGTGCCAGCAGCGCCCCCGGAAGAGGGCACACTGAAGCTTTCTTT.

This chain joins TRBV28 and TRBJ2-7; D gene ambiguous. The V end lost 3 bases, the J end lost 0 bases, and 9 bases lay between the germline ends. This CDR3 comprises 14 residues. The germline V gene has CDR1 MDHEN and CDR2 SYDVKM. This CDR3 is CASSFRRSSYEQYF. CDR3 nucleotides: TGTGCCAGCAGTTTTCGGCGTAGCTCCTACGAGCAGTACTTC. Full variable domain (missing parts from reference TRBV28 and TRBJ2-7): DVKVTQSSRYLVKRTGEKVFLECVQDMDHENMFWYRQDPGLGLRLIYFSYDVKMKEKGDIPEGYSVSREKKERFSLILESASTNQTSMYLCASSFRRSSYEQYFGPGTRLTVT.

V is TRBV28 and J is TRBJ1-1, with D possibly TRBD1 on 5 matching bases. The CDR3 runs to 15 residues. CDR1 and CDR2 from the germline V gene are MDHEN and SYDVKM. V lost 0 bases and J 2 bases, leaving 10 bases between the germline ends. The CDR3 nucleotides read TGTGCCAGCAGTTTATGGGGAAGGGGTAACACTGAAGCTTTCTTT. It translates to CASSLWGRGNTEAFF.